Each of the 28 T cell receptor beta chains below was sequenced from the same sample in a study of persistence of HIV-infected CD4 T cells. No antigen has been identified for these receptors. This nonspecific control used anti-CD3/anti-CD28 bead stimulation of CD4+ T cells. Sorting selected CD4+ T cells upregulating both CD40 ligand and CD69. The immunoSEQ assay was version 4, run in survey mode. Measured with immunoSEQ multiplex PCR; TCRdb has only the in-frame clones, and not every one. The table lists about 45,000 clones, approximately 90% of them singletons, with around 3.2% in the top ten. This specimen was CD4+ T cells sorted from PBMCs after approximately 20-hour stimulation, taken from a patient who received antiretroviral therapy. These receptors all stem from an adult woman with HIV who was CMV-seropositive.

V gene TRBV19 combines with J gene TRBJ2-1; D call uncertain. With 0 bases removed from V and 0 bases from J, the gap between germline ends came to 6 bases. CDR3 length: 15 residues. Per the germline V gene, CDR1 is LNHDA and CDR2 is SQIVND (reference sequence). CDR3 sequence reads: CASSIEAGSYNEQFF. The DNA of the CDR3 is TGTGCCAGTAGTATAGAAGCTGGCTCCTACAATGAGCAGTTCTTC.

The rearrangement joins TRBV5-1 to TRBJ2-7; TRBD2 matches 8 bases. This CDR3 has 16 residues. Per germline, CDR1 SGHRS and CDR2 YFSETQ. V gave up 0 bases and J gave up 3 bases; unmatched junction bases: 8. CDR3 sequence: CASSLASGTRHYEQYF. In DNA form, the CDR3 reads TGCGCCAGCAGCTTGGCCTCAGGGACTAGACACTACGAGCAGTACTTC.

The table lists this clone with a count of one. This chain uses TRBV5-1 with TRBJ2-7; TRBD1 matches 9 bases. V was pared by 0 bases and J by 4 bases, with 5 bases of the junction left unmatched. Germline V gene sequence: CDR1 SGHRS, CDR2 YFSETQ. This CDR3 has 15 amino acids. CDR3 region: CASSLGGTGKYEQYF. CDR3 DNA sequence: TGCGCCAGCAGCTTGGGGGGGACAGGGAAATACGAGCAGTACTTC.

This chain joins TRBV18 and TRBJ2-3, with D uncertain. The CDR3 has 14 amino acids. Germline CDR1 KGHSH, CDR2 LQKENI. V lost 2 bases and J 1 base, leaving 7 bases between the germline ends. DNA of the CDR3: TGTGCCAGCTCACCAGACACCCGCACAGATACGCAGTATTTT. Translation: CASSPDTRTDTQYF.

This chain links TRBV28 with TRBJ1-1; TRBD1 might be the D (6 bases). With 6 bases removed from V and 4 bases from J, the gap between germline ends came to 18 bases. The CDR3 is 15 amino acids. Germline CDR1 is MDHEN and CDR2 is SYDVKM. The CDR3 bases are TGTGCCAGCAGCCCCGGGGGCAGGGTTGGCACTGAAGCTTTCTTT. It encodes CASSPGGRVGTEAFF. Full variable domain (rest looked up from reference TRBV28 and TRBJ1-1): DVKVTQSSRYLVKRTGEKVFLECVQDMDHENMFWYRQDPGLGLRLIYFSYDVKMKEKGDIPEGYSVSREKKERFSLILESASTNQTSMYLCASSPGGRVGTEAFFGQGTRLTVV.

The rearrangement joins TRBV27 to TRBJ1-1; D gene ambiguous. The CDR3 loop spans 14 amino acids. Between the trimmed V and J ends, which lost 2 bases and 3 bases, there was a span of 10 bases. Germline CDR1 and CDR2: MNHEY and SMNVEV (reference sequence). In DNA form, the CDR3 reads TGTGCCAGCAGTTTACGAAATAGTTACACTGAAGCTTTCTTT. It yields the protein CASSLRNSYTEAFF.

V usage is TRBV25-1 and J usage is TRBJ2-6; the D gene could be TRBD1 or TRBD2 (5 bases each). Trimming left V 4 bases short and J 0 bases short, with 13 bases between. Germline V gives CDR1 MGHDK, CDR2 SYGVNS. The CDR3 covers 17 residues. CDR3 in amino acids: CASSVGTSNSGANVLTF. The CDR3 region has the DNA TGTGCCAGCAGTGTCGGGACGTCGAACTCTGGGGCCAACGTCCTGACTTTC.

The rearrangement links TRBV11-3 to TRBJ2-3; TRBD1 or TRBD2 may be the D gene (5 bases each). Germline CDR1 is SGHNT and CDR2 is YENEEA. The CDR3 length is 15 residues. Trimming took 1 base from V and 1 from J, leaving 9 bases between them. The CDR3 region has the DNA TGTGCCAGCAGCTTAGGAGGGGCCGGCACAGATACGCAGTATTTT. This translates into CASSLGGAGTDTQYF.

CDR3 residues: CASGQGGNYGYTF. The CDR3 nucleotides are TGTGCCAGCGGTCAGGGGGGTAACTATGGCTACACCTTC. This sequence joins TRBV2 and TRBJ1-2, with 7 nucleotides matching TRBD1. This CDR3 region has 13 residues. J gave up 1 base and V 8 bases, and 4 bases lay outside the gene matches. Looked up from germline, CDR1 is SNHLY and CDR2 is FYNNEI.

The rearrangement uses TRBV11-3 and TRBJ1-1; D not certain. Trimming removed 3 bases at V and 7 bases at J, with 6 bases between. This CDR3 region has 11 residues. Germline V gene sequence: CDR1 SGHNT, CDR2 YENEEA. The CDR3 sequence is CASSFQDEAFF. As DNA, the CDR3 is TGTGCCAGCAGCTTCCAGGATGAAGCTTTCTTT.

This chain connects TRBV6-5 to TRBJ2-7; 11 bases line up with TRBD1. The germline CDR1 and CDR2 sequences are MNHEY and SVGAGI. This CDR3 comprises 13 residues. Germline trimming cut 5 bases from V and 12 bases from J; bases unmatched to any gene: 9. CDR3 residues: CASSQGQGVYPYF. The CDR3 bases are TGTGCCAGCAGTCAGGGACAGGGGGTCTATCCGTACTTC.

The chain couples TRBV18 to TRBJ2-5; D call uncertain. The CDR3 contains 15 residues. Per the germline V gene, CDR1 is KGHSH and CDR2 is LQKENI. Trimming stripped 1 base from V and 5 bases from J, with 14 bases between. This CDR3 is CASSPRADPRETQYF. CDR3 nucleotide sequence: TGTGCCAGCTCACCACGGGCGGACCCTCGTGAGACCCAGTACTTC.

The chain uses TRBV7-2 and TRBJ2-5; the match to TRBD2 covers 11 bases. Germline V lookup: CDR1 SGHTA, CDR2 FQGNSA. The CDR3 is made up of 16 amino acids. With 1 base clipped from V and 2 bases from J, the junction kept 3 bases outside the gene matches. CDR3: CASSLVGTSGQETQYF. The CDR3 nucleotides are TGTGCCAGCAGCTTAGTTGGGACTAGCGGTCAAGAGACCCAGTACTTC.

The chain carries TRBV7-2 and TRBJ1-2; tentatively, D is TRBD1 (5 bases). V lost 0 bases, J lost 4 bases, and 9 bases lay in between. Germline CDR1 is SGHTA and CDR2 is FQGNSA. This CDR3 spans 14 amino acids. The DNA of the CDR3 is TGTGCCAGCAGCTTAGCGAGTCAGGGCTATGGCTACACCTTC. Encoded protein: CASSLASQGYGYTF. Complete variable domain (other parts from reference TRBV7-2 and TRBJ1-2): GAGVSQSPSNKVTEKGKDVELRCDPISGHTALYWYRQSLGQGLEFLIYFQGNSAPDKSGLPSDRFSAERTGGSVSTLTIQRTQQEDSAVYLCASSLASQGYGYTFGSGTRLTVV.

CDR3 protein: CASMRGNQPQHF. CDR3 nucleotides: TGTGCCAGCATGAGGGGCAATCAGCCCCAGCATTTT. The J gene is TRBJ1-5, the V gene TRBV12-3 or TRBV12-4; D not certain. The CDR3 runs 12 residues. Between the trimmed V and J ends, which lost 7 bases and 2 bases, there was a span of 6 bases.

The rearrangement links TRBV29-1 to TRBJ1-1; D possibly corresponds to TRBD1 (6 bases). Trimming took off 6 bases at V and 3 bases at J, with 11 bases between the two ends. CDR3 size: 12 residues. The germline gives CDR1 SQVTM, CDR2 ANQGSEA. CDR3 coding DNA: TGCAGCGTCACAGGGACTGACACTGAAGCTTTCTTT. Protein sequence: CSVTGTDTEAFF.

The CDR3 sequence: CASHPGQVQETQYF. The CDR3 bases are TGTGCCAGCCACCCGGGACAGGTCCAAGAGACCCAGTACTTC. The V gene is TRBV18, the J gene TRBJ2-5, with 8 bases fitting TRBD1. J was trimmed by 1 base and V by 8 bases; bases with no gene match: 6. The CDR3 totals 14 residues. In germline, CDR1 is KGHSH, CDR2 LQKENI.

The chain uses TRBV3-1 (or the pseudogene TRBV3-2) and TRBJ2-7, with D perhaps matching TRBD2 (5 bases). Germline loops: CDR1 LGHDT, CDR2 YNNKEL (reference sequence). CDR3 length equals 16 residues. Deletions cut 4 bases from V and 5 bases from J, with 21 bases between. The CDR3 protein is CASSPRLTMTNHEQYF. The CDR3 DNA reads TGTGCCAGCAGCCCACGTCTTACCATGACTAACCACGAGCAGTACTTC.

This chain links TRBV11-3 with TRBJ2-3, with D possibly matching TRBD2 (7 bases). Germline V gives CDR1 SGHNT, CDR2 YENEEA. V lost 1 base, J lost 0 bases, and 11 bases lay in between. The CDR3 totals 16 residues. In DNA, the CDR3 is TGTGCCAGCAGCTTAGGGGGGGGCGCCAGCACAGATACGCAGTATTTT. Amino acid sequence: CASSLGGGASTDTQYF.

This clone has just one count. The rearrangement links TRBV20-1 to TRBJ1-2; a weak D match, TRBD1 (5 bases). The CDR3 extends over 14 amino acids. With 3 bases removed from V and 8 bases from J, the gap between germline ends came to 19 bases. Germline CDR1 DFQATT, CDR2 SNEGSKA (reference sequence). The CDR3 region has the DNA TGCAGTGCTAGTGTCCGCGCGGACATCTACGGCTACACCTTC. Amino acids: CSASVRADIYGYTF.

The chain joins TRBV24-1 to TRBJ2-7; D uncertain. CDR1 and CDR2 from the germline V gene are KGHDR and SFDVKD. Trimming pared 4 bases from V and 3 bases from J, leaving 15 bases between. This CDR3 contains 15 residues. The CDR3 bases are TGTGCCACCAGTGACTCCTCGCGCAGCCTCTACGAGCAGTACTTC. It encodes CATSDSSRSLYEQYF.

The chain links TRBV24-1 to TRBJ1-2, with D possibly matching TRBD1 (5 bases). The V end lost 5 bases, the J end lost 8 bases, and 20 bases lay between the germline ends. The CDR3 is 15 amino acids. Per germline, CDR1 KGHDR and CDR2 SFDVKD. The CDR3 region has the DNA TGTGCCACCAGTGCGCCGGGGCAGATTTTAGGAGGCTACACCTTC. Its translation is CATSAPGQILGGYTF.

V is TRBV18 and J is TRBJ2-2; 10 bases fit TRBD2. The CDR3 has 15 residues. CDR1 and CDR2 from the germline V gene are KGHSH and LQKENI. V gave up 5 bases and J gave up 5 bases; unmatched junction bases: 5. This chain's CDR3 is CASSSGLAETGELFF. CDR3 nucleotide sequence: TGTGCCAGCTCATCAGGACTAGCGGAAACCGGGGAGCTGTTTTTT.

CDR3 protein: CASSSQPLTSNYGYTF. CDR3 DNA: TGTGCCAGCAGCTCCCAGCCGCTTACTTCTAACTATGGCTACACCTTC. This sequence joins TRBV7-2 and TRBJ1-2; D unresolved. This CDR3 comprises 16 residues. The V end lost 4 bases, the J end lost 0 bases, and 15 bases lay between the germline ends. CDR1 is SGHTA, CDR2 FQGNSA, per germline.

This clone was seen once. The rearrangement joins TRBV7-9 to TRBJ1-1; TRBD1 is a possible D gene (6 bases). CDR1 and CDR2 (germline): SEHNR, FQNEAQ (reference sequence). The CDR3 spans 14 residues. Trimming cost V 1 base and J 3 bases, with 9 bases left between them. The CDR3 nucleotides read TGTGCCAGCAGCTTAGAGGGGGTCTACACTGAAGCTTTCTTT. Translating it yields CASSLEGVYTEAFF.

The J gene is TRBJ2-7, the V gene TRBV5-4, with 7 positions matching TRBD1. V lost 0 bases to trimming and J lost 0 bases; unmatched junction nucleotides: 9. CDR3 size: 17 residues. CDR1 SGHNT and CDR2 YYREEE come from the germline V gene (reference sequence). The CDR3 reads CASSLGGRQGSSYEQYF. CDR3 bases: TGTGCCAGCAGCTTGGGGGGTAGACAGGGAAGCTCCTACGAGCAGTACTTC.

This sequence joins TRBV28 and TRBJ2-3, with 7 positions matching TRBD2. J lost 1 base, V lost 5 bases, and 6 bases had no gene match. The germline V gene has CDR1 MDHEN and CDR2 SYDVKM. CDR3 size: 15 residues. This CDR3 reads CASSGGGSGTDTQYF. Here the CDR3 DNA reads TGTGCCAGCAGTGGGGGGGGGAGTGGCACAGATACGCAGTATTTT.

V usage is TRBV6-5 and J usage is TRBJ2-5; 11 positions match TRBD2. This CDR3 spans 15 amino acids. The trim removed 5 bases at V and 5 bases at J, leaving 7 bases unmatched. Germline lookup yields CDR1 MNHEY and CDR2 SVGAGI. The CDR3 here is CASSTHLAGGETQYF. The CDR3 DNA reads as TGTGCCAGCAGTACACACCTAGCGGGAGGCGAGACCCAGTACTTC.